Listed here is a single T cell receptor beta chain. Its target is unknown. These data originate in a study of radiation and T cells in renal cell carcinoma. Study-level points and caveats: In blood, top tumor clones expanded by 2 weeks, shrinking by 4.

Clones were sequenced by immunoSEQ multiplex PCR, and TCRdb holds only the in-frame ones, with some missing. This sample has around 76,000 clones, with over 80% found just once. Time point in this sample: blood 2 weeks post-SBRT. Sample treatment: 15 Gy SBRT to primary tumor, nephrectomy 4 weeks later. After SBRT, blood was collected at 2 and 4 weeks, plus baseline. Clear cell pathology was present in this patient's renal cell carcinoma. Germline CDR1 reads MNHEY; CDR2 reads SVGAGI. The ends lost 7 bases at V and 0 bases at J; junction bases unmatched: 9. The CDR3 is 15 amino acids. Material: blood, obtained from a patient whose treatment included radiotherapy and nephrectomy. V gene TRBV6-5 combines with J gene TRBJ2-7, with 7 bases matching TRBD1. This clonotype originated in a man aged 60 to 69 with renal cell carcinoma. The CDR3 loop is CASNPSGTASYEQYF. The CDR3 bases are TGTGCCAGCAACCCGTCCGGGACAGCCTCCTACGAGCAGTACTTC.